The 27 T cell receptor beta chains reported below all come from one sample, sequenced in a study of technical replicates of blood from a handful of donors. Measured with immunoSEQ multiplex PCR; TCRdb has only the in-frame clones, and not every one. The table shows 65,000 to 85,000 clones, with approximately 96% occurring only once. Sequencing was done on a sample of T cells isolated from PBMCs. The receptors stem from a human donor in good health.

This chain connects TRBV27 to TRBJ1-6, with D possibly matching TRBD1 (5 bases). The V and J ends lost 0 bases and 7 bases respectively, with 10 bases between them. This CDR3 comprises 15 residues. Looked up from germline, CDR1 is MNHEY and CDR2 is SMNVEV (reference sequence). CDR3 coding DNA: TGTGCCAGCAGTTTATCGGGCAGGGAAAATTCACCCCTCCACTTT. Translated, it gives CASSLSGRENSPLHF.

CDR3 DNA: TGCGCCAGCAGCCGGGGACTAGCGGGAGTTGGCGAGCAGTACTTC. Amino acid sequence: CASSRGLAGVGEQYF. The chain employs TRBV4-1 and TRBJ2-7, with 14 bases matching TRBD2. The CDR3 consists of 15 residues. Trimming cost V 4 bases and J 6 bases; bases outside gene matches: 5. CDR1 is MGHRA and CDR2 is YSYEKL in the germline V gene.

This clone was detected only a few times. The CDR3 reads CASSFVAGVADTQYF. Written as DNA, the CDR3 is TGTGCCAGCAGTTTTGTAGCGGGAGTCGCAGATACGCAGTATTTT. This chain joins TRBV27 and TRBJ2-3; 9 bases align to TRBD2. The CDR3 contains 15 residues. The ends lost 3 bases at V and 4 bases at J; junction bases unmatched: 5. The germline V gene encodes CDR1 MNHEY and CDR2 SMNVEV (reference sequence).

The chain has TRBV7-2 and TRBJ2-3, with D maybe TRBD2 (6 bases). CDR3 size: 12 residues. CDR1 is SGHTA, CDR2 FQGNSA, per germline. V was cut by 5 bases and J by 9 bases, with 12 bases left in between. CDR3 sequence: CASSLNGGTQYF. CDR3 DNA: TGTGCCAGCAGCCTAAACGGGGGAACGCAGTATTTT.

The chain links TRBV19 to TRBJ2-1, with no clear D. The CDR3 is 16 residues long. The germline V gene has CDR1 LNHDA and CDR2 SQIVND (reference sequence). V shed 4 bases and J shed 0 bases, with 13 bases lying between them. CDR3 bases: TGTGCCAGTAGTAACCCGCTGGTGAGCTCCTACAATGAGCAGTTCTTC. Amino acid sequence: CASSNPLVSSYNEQFF.

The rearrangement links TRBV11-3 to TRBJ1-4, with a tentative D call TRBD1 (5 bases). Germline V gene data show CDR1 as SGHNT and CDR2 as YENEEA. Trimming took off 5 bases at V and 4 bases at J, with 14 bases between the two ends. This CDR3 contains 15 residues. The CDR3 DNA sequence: TGTGCCAGCAGCACCCGACAGCTTGATAATGAAAAACTGTTTTTT. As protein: CASSTRQLDNEKLFF.

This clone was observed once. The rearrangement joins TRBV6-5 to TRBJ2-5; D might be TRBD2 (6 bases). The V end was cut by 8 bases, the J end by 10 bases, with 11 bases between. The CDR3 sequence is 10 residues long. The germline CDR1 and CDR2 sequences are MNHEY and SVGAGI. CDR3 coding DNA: TGTGCCAGCGGCTGGGAGGACCAGTACTTC. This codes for CASGWEDQYF.

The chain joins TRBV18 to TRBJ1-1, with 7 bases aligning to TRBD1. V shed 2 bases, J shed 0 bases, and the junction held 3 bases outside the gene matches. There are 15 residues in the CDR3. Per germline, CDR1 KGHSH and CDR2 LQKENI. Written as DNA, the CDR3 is TGTGCCAGCTCACCATCCGGGACAGTGAACACTGAAGCTTTCTTT. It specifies CASSPSGTVNTEAFF.

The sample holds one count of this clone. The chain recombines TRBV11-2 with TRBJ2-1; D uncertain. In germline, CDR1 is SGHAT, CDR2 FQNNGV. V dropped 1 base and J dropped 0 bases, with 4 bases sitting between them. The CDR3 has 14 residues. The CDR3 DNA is TGTGCCAGCAGCTTAGCGAGCTCCTACAATGAGCAGTTCTTC. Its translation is CASSLASSYNEQFF.

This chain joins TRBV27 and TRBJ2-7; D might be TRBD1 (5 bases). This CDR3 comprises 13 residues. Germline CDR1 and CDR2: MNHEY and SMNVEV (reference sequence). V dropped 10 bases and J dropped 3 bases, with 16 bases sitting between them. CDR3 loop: CANNETELYEQYF. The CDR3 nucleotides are TGTGCCAATAATGAGACAGAACTCTACGAGCAGTACTTC.

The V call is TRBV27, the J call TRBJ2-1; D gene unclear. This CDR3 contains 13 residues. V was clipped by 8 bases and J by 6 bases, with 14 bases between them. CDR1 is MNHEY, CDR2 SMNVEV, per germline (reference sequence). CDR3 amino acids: CASSLLRANEQFF. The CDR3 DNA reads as TGTGCCAGCTCCCTCCTCCGCGCCAATGAGCAGTTCTTC.

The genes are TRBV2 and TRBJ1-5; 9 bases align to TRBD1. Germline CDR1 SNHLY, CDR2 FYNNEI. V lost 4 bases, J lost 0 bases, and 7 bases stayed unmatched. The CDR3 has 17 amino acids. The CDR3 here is CASSGQGGTYSNQPQHF. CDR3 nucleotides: TGTGCCAGCAGTGGACAGGGGGGAACCTATAGCAATCAGCCCCAGCATTTT.

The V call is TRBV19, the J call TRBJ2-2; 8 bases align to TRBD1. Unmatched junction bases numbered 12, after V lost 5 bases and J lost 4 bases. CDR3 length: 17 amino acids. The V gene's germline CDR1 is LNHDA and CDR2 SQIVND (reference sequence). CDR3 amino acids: CASSAGPRTGPTGELFF. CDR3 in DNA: TGTGCCAGTAGTGCTGGCCCTCGGACAGGGCCCACCGGGGAGCTGTTTTTT.

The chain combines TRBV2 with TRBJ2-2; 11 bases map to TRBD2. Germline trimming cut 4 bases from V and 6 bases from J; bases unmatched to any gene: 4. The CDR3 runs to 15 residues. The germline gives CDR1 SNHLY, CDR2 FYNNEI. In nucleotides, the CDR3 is TGTGCCAGCAGTGTAGCGGGGGGGGGCGCCGGGGAGCTGTTTTTT. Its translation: CASSVAGGGAGELFF.

CDR3: CASSRTGTYEQYF. CDR3 DNA: TGTGCCAGCAGTCGGACAGGGACTTACGAGCAGTACTTC. The chain employs TRBV6-5 and TRBJ2-7; 8 bases line up with TRBD1. The germline V gene encodes CDR1 MNHEY and CDR2 SVGAGI. The ends lost 5 bases at V and 4 bases at J; junction bases unmatched: 4. The CDR3 is 13 residues long.

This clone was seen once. The CDR3 loop is CASSALQGSTGELFF. CDR3 in DNA: TGTGCCAGCAGTGCCCTACAGGGGTCCACCGGGGAGCTGTTTTTT. V and J are TRBV6-4 and TRBJ2-2, with 7 bases fitting TRBD1. The CDR3 has 15 residues. The ends lost 4 bases at V and 4 bases at J; junction bases unmatched: 6. Germline CDR1 reads MRHNA; CDR2 reads SNTAGT.

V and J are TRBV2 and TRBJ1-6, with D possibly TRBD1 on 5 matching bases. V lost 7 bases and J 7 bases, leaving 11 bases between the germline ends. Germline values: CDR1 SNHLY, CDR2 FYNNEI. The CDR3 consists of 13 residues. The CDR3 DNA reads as TGTGCCAGCATTATGACAGCAAATTCACCCCTCCACTTT. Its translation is CASIMTANSPLHF.

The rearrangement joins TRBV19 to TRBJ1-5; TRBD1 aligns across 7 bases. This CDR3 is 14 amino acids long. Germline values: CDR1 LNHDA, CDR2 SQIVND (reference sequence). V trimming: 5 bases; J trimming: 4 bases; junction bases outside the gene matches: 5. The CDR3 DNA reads TGTGCCAGTAGTGCATACAGGGGAAATCAGCCCCAGCATTTT. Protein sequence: CASSAYRGNQPQHF. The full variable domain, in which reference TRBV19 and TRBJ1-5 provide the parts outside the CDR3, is DGGITQSPKYLFRKEGQNVTLSCEQNLNHDAMYWYRQDPGQGLRLIYYSQIVNDFQKGDIAEGYSVSREKKESFPLTVTSAQKNPTAFYLCASSAYRGNQPQHFGDGTRLSIL.

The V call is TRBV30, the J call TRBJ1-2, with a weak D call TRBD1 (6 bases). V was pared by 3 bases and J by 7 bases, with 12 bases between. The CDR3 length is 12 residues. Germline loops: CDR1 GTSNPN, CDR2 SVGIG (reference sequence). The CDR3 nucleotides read TGTGCCTGGAGACGAGGGGGTTCTGGCTACACCTTC. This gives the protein CAWRRGGSGYTF.

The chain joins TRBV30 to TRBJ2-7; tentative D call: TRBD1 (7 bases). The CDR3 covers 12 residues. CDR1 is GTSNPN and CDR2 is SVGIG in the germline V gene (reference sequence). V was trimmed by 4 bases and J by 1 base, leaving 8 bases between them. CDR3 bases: TGTGCCTGGACAGGGGGGTCCTACGAGCAGTACTTC. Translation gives CAWTGGSYEQYF.

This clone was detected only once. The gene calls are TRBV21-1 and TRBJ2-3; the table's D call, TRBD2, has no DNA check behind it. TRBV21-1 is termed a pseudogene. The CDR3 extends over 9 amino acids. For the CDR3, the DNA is TGTGCCAGCAGCAATAAAAAGTATTTT. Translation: CASSNKKYF.

CDR3 DNA sequence: TGCGCCAGCAGCTCACAGGGTCGCACTGAAGCTTTCTTT. It is translated as CASSSQGRTEAFF. The rearrangement links TRBV5-1 to TRBJ1-1; D perhaps matches TRBD1 (6 bases). CDR3 length: 13 residues. Trimming removed 3 bases at V and 4 bases at J, with 10 bases between. Germline V lookup: CDR1 SGHRS, CDR2 YFSETQ.

This CDR3 reads CASSQSVGPSGDTDTQYF. The CDR3 nucleotides read TGTGCCAGCTCCCAGTCAGTGGGGCCTAGCGGGGACACAGATACGCAGTATTTT. The chain employs TRBV18 and TRBJ2-3; TRBD2 matches 9 bases. This CDR3 is 18 amino acids long. The germline V gene has CDR1 KGHSH and CDR2 LQKENI. Trimming took 6 bases from V and 2 from J; bases not matched to a gene: 15.

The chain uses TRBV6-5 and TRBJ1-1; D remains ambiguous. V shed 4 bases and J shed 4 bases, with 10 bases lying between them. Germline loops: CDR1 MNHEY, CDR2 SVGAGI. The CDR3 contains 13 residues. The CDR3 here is CASSSGESTEAFF. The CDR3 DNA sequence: TGTGCCAGCAGTTCCGGGGAGTCCACTGAAGCTTTCTTT.

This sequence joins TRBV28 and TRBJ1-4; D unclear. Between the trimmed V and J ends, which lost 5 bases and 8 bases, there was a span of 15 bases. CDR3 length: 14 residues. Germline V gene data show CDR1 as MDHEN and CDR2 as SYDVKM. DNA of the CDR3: TGTGCCAGCAGTATAGGCGGGGTAAGAGAAAAACTGTTTTTT. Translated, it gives CASSIGGVREKLFF.

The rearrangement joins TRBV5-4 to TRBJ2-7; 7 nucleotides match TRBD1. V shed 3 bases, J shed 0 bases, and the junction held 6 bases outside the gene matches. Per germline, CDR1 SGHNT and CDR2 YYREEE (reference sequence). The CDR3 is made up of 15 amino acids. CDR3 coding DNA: TGTGCCAGCAGCTCGGGACAGAGGAGCTCCTACGAGCAGTACTTC. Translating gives CASSSGQRSSYEQYF. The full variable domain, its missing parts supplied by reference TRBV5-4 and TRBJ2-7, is ETGVTQSPTHLIKTRGQQVTLRCSSQSGHNTVSWYQQALGQGPQFIFQYYREEENGRGNFPPRFSGLQFPNYSSELNVNALELDDSALYLCASSSGQRSSYEQYFGPGTRLTVT.

The CDR3 sequence: CSVQGPTNEKLFF. CDR3 sequence (DNA): TGCAGCGTACAGGGGCCAACTAATGAAAAACTGTTTTTT. This chain uses TRBV29-1 with TRBJ1-4; 7 bases agree with TRBD1. CDR1 is SQVTM, CDR2 ANQGSEA, per germline. This CDR3 is built from 13 residues. Trimming took 6 bases from V and 0 from J; bases not matched to a gene: 1.